This T cell receptor (beta chain) was identified in a study of T cell responses to AZD1222 COVID-19 vaccine (dated by TCRdb to about 2021). With respect to the entire study: TCR sequencing covered approximately 230 trial participants: nearly 210 given two doses of AZD1222 and about 26 given two doses of MenACWY control vaccine. Enrollment into the trials was organized by age into subgroups of 18-55, 56-69 and 70-plus years, and those subgroups contained approximately 150, 30 and 60 TCR-sequenced participants, respectively.

Overall results and qualifications from the work: Epitopes outside the regions mutated in the B.1.351 and B.1.1.7 variants were reportedly recognized by nearly half of the unique spike-specific TCRs. Vaccine-associated CD4 TCRs spanned the whole spike protein, with dominant responses in regions 160-218 and 743-854. The 56-69-year group was small, and its depth increase did not reach significance, likely because of low power. Spike-specific TCR breadth and depth rose significantly after two AZD1222 doses compared with day 0 and with MenACWY recipients. Most participants were white British and females outnumbered males, and the authors suggested that clonal diversity may have been underestimated. Conclusions about previously exposed vaccinees were limited because only five to seven AZD1222 recipients were SARS-CoV-2 seropositive at baseline. Because no day 14 peak-response samples were available, repertoires were characterized only after the peak T cell response.

With regard to this clone: Its antigen is not yet known. It has no much larger one-base neighbor in the sample; base qualities were not kept.

Taken from the germline V gene (reference sequence), the CDR1 and CDR2 loops are GTSNPN and SVGIG. From the cysteine through the phenylalanine, the CDR3 covers 12 amino acids. Only CDR3 DNA is held: 36 bases, read in frame from base 1. The CDR3 regions of human TCRbeta chains were subjected to immunosequencing. Per the authors' processing: TCRs in the repertoires were compared against a reference library of SARS-CoV-2-specific TCRs that had been generated with the MIRA antigen-specificity platform. Breadth was defined as the fraction of unique TCRs that were SARS-CoV-2-associated. Depth was defined as the fraction of total T cells that were SARS-CoV-2-associated. Using the MIRA data, each spike-specific TCR was assigned both to the spike region to which the TCR was reactive and to a CD4 or CD8 class. Log10-transformed breadth and depth values were compared by one-way ANOVA with Sidak's multiple comparisons tests. TCRdb's version of the immuneACCESS table is confined to in-frame rearrangements and falls short of the full clone set. An unresolved V gene accounts for under half of the shortfall where checked; the remainder is of unknown origin. V and J calls and clone size are as listed in that table; D and trimming were resolved from the DNA. The sample records about 170,000 clones, 85% to 90% of which are singletons. Clones ranked in the top ten supply 3.5% to 4.5% of the sample.

Read against the paper, the sample's time point label means: about 28 days (+/-7) after the second vaccine dose. The sample's treatment or condition label, decoded: meningococcal conjugate vaccine given as trial control. Vaccinee samples came from UK trials COV001 and COV002, including a single-blind randomized controlled phase 2/3 trial of AZD1222 (ChAdOx1 nCoV-19) in healthy adults. Trial participant PBMC samples were collected at day 0 and day 28 after the second dose for TCRbeta chain sequencing. The starting material was peripheral blood, obtained 28 days after the second dose of the MenACWY control vaccine. This sequence was found in an adult who received the MenACWY meningococcal vaccine as a control. The chain is encoded by TRBV30 joined to TRBJ1-2; the D gene is possibly TRBD1, with 5 bases matching. The CDR3 here reads CVRSQGDYGYTF. The nucleotide sequence is TGTGTCCGCTCCCAGGGAGACTATGGCTACACCTTC.